The 26 T cell receptor beta chains presented below share a single source sample, sequenced in a study of T cell changes during pregnancy in multiple sclerosis. Method: immunoSEQ multiplex PCR; TCRdb's copy keeps in-frame clones and lacks some. The sample shows more than 80,000 clones, roughly nine tenths of them seen only once. The sequences come from peripheral blood, collected before pregnancy. The receptors stem from a female donor with multiple sclerosis, enrolled in a pregnancy study.

This chain uses TRBV5-4 with TRBJ2-7; a weak D match, TRBD2 (6 bases). V was clipped by 4 bases and J by 7 bases, with 15 bases between them. Germline lookup yields CDR1 SGHNT and CDR2 YYREEE (reference sequence). The CDR3 loop spans 13 amino acids. The CDR3 nucleotides are TGTGCCAGCAGCCGCGCCGGGAGTGGGGAGCAGTACTTC. Translation gives CASSRAGSGEQYF.

The V gene is TRBV27, the J gene TRBJ2-1, with TRBD2 matching 7 bases. Per germline, CDR1 MNHEY and CDR2 SMNVEV (reference sequence). J lost 2 bases, V lost 3 bases, and 7 bases had no gene match. This CDR3 is built from 16 residues. The CDR3 sequence: CASSFQAGSAYNEQFF. The CDR3 DNA reads TGTGCCAGCAGTTTCCAAGCGGGATCAGCCTACAATGAGCAGTTCTTC.

This chain uses TRBV10-3 with TRBJ2-1; TRBD1 agrees at 9 bases. Trimming cost V 10 bases and J 9 bases; bases outside gene matches: 13. This CDR3 has 14 amino acids. Germline loops: CDR1 ENHRY, CDR2 SYGVKD. Here the CDR3 DNA reads TGTGCCACATCAGACGGGACAGGGTATGGTGAGCAGTTCTTC. Protein product: CATSDGTGYGEQFF.

The chain joins TRBV30 to TRBJ2-7; tentatively, D is TRBD2 (5 bases). The V gene lost 4 bases and the J gene lost 1 base, with 11 bases spanning the gap. The CDR3 covers 13 residues. The germline V gene has CDR1 GTSNPN and CDR2 SVGIG (reference sequence). Here the CDR3 reads CAWTTGVSYEQYF. CDR3 bases: TGTGCCTGGACCACCGGGGTTTCCTACGAGCAGTACTTC.

V and J are TRBV6-1 and TRBJ2-3; tentative D call: TRBD1 (5 bases). The CDR3 loop spans 14 amino acids. V was shortened by 2 bases and J by 7 bases, with 13 bases between the two germline ends. CDR1 and CDR2 (germline): MNHNS, SASEGT. The CDR3 DNA reads as TGTGCCAGCAGTGAACAGGGTAACTACTATACGCAGTATTTT. Its protein is CASSEQGNYYTQYF.

This sequence joins TRBV9 and TRBJ2-1, with 7 bases that match TRBD1. Germline CDR1 and CDR2: SGDLS and YYNGEE. This CDR3 has 17 amino acids. V lost 0 bases to trimming and J lost 1 base; unmatched junction nucleotides: 7. In nucleotides, the CDR3 is TGTGCCAGCAGCGTAGTCACACAGGGGCCTTCCTACAATGAGCAGTTCTTC. Encoded protein: CASSVVTQGPSYNEQFF.

This chain uses TRBV27 with TRBJ2-5, with D tentatively TRBD2 (5 bases). CDR3 size: 16 residues. V shed 1 base and J shed 5 bases, with 17 bases lying between them. From germline, CDR1 is MNHEY and CDR2 SMNVEV (reference sequence). CDR3 DNA: TGTGCCAGCAGTTTATTTACTGGACGGGGTTGGGAGACCCAGTACTTC. Translated: CASSLFTGRGWETQYF.

The V call is TRBV6-1, the J call TRBJ2-4; tentatively, D is TRBD2 (5 bases). Germline-derived CDR1 and CDR2 are MNHNS and SASEGT. With 10 bases removed from V and 2 bases from J, the gap between germline ends came to 15 bases. The CDR3 spans 14 residues. The chain's CDR3 is CATILRGTKNIQYF. The CDR3 nucleotides read TGTGCCACCATACTTCGGGGAACCAAAAACATTCAGTACTTC.

The chain uses TRBV5-1 and TRBJ1-2; 9 bases fit TRBD1. The germline gives CDR1 SGHRS, CDR2 YFSETQ. The CDR3 has 17 residues. Unmatched junction bases numbered 11, after V lost 1 base and J lost 4 bases. The CDR3 sequence is CASSLRPQDRGAYGYTF. CDR3 DNA: TGCGCCAGCAGCTTGAGACCGCAGGACAGGGGTGCCTATGGCTACACCTTC.

The chain uses TRBV28 and TRBJ1-2; D is possibly TRBD1 (5 bases). V gave up 5 bases and J gave up 2 bases, with 12 bases separating them. From germline, CDR1 is MDHEN and CDR2 SYDVKM. CDR3 size: 14 residues. CDR3 nucleotides: TGTGCCAGCAGTCCGCCGGCAGGGAACTATGGCTACACCTTC. Amino acid sequence: CASSPPAGNYGYTF.

The chain is built from TRBV28 and TRBJ2-7; TRBD1 matches at 9 bases. With V trimmed by 4 bases and J by 4 bases, 17 bases remained unmatched. This CDR3 spans 18 amino acids. Germline CDR1 is MDHEN and CDR2 is SYDVKM. CDR3 nucleotide sequence: TGTGCCAGCAGTTCTACGAACCTCTCGGACAGGGGTCGGTACGAGCAGTACTTC. Protein sequence: CASSSTNLSDRGRYEQYF. Filled out from reference TRBV28 and TRBJ2-7, the complete variable domain reads DVKVTQSSRYLVKRTGEKVFLECVQDMDHENMFWYRQDPGLGLRLIYFSYDVKMKEKGDIPEGYSVSREKKERFSLILESASTNQTSMYLCASSSTNLSDRGRYEQYFGPGTRLTVT.

The chain recombines TRBV2 with TRBJ2-1; a weak D match, TRBD2 (6 bases). Germline V gives CDR1 SNHLY, CDR2 FYNNEI. The CDR3 has 14 amino acids. Trimming left V 6 bases short and J 4 bases short, with 13 bases between. As DNA, the CDR3 is TGTGCCAGCAGGCGGGCTAGCGCTTACAATGAGCAGTTCTTC. It translates to CASRRASAYNEQFF. Variable domain in full (rest from reference TRBV2 and TRBJ2-1): EPEVTQTPSHQVTQMGQEVILRCVPISNHLYFYWYRQILGQKVEFLVSFYNNEISEKSEIFDDQFSVERPDGSNFTLKIRSTKLEDSAMYFCASRRASAYNEQFFGPGTRLTVL.

On this clone itself: The same CDR3 arises from other DNA sequences in this sample as well. The rearrangement links TRBV2 to TRBJ1-2; TRBD1 matches 8 bases. Trimming at V came to 9 bases and at J to 0 bases, leaving 9 bases not matched to a gene. Germline CDR1 and CDR2: SNHLY and FYNNEI. The CDR3 spans 15 residues. CDR3 sequence reads: CASGGQAGANYGYTF. In DNA form, the CDR3 reads TGTGCCAGTGGGGGACAGGCCGGGGCTAACTATGGCTACACCTTC.

The chain links TRBV4-3 to TRBJ1-2; the D gene is possibly TRBD1 (5 bases). Trimming cost V 2 bases and J 8 bases, with 21 bases left between them. CDR3 length: 16 residues. The germline V gene has CDR1 LGHNA and CDR2 YSLEER. The CDR3 DNA reads as TGCGCCAGCAGCCAAAACCCGATAGGACACCCTGACGGCTACACCTTC. Translation: CASSQNPIGHPDGYTF.

The CDR3 nucleotides are TGTGCCAGCAGGTGGGACAGGAGCTCCTATAATTCACCCCTCCACTTT. Amino acid sequence: CASRWDRSSYNSPLHF. The chain recombines TRBV27 with TRBJ1-6; 8 nucleotides agree with TRBD1. This CDR3 spans 16 amino acids. CDR1 and CDR2 (germline): MNHEY, SMNVEV (reference sequence). The trim removed 6 bases at V and 0 bases at J, leaving 4 bases unmatched.

The chain is built from TRBV30 and TRBJ1-4; TRBD1 is a possible D gene (6 bases). Germline V gene data show CDR1 as GTSNPN and CDR2 as SVGIG (reference sequence). The CDR3 totals 14 residues. V lost 3 bases and J 7 bases, leaving 15 bases between the germline ends. The CDR3 spells CAWRRGHGVEKLFF. CDR3 DNA sequence: TGTGCCTGGAGAAGGGGACACGGGGTTGAAAAACTGTTTTTT.

V is TRBV7-9 and J is TRBJ1-4; TRBD1 matches 7 bases. This CDR3 region has 14 residues. Unmatched junction bases numbered 11, after V lost 9 bases and J lost 7 bases. Germline V lookup: CDR1 SEHNR, CDR2 FQNEAQ (reference sequence). The CDR3 protein is CASKRTGGTEKLFF. As DNA, the CDR3 is TGTGCCAGTAAAAGGACAGGAGGAACTGAAAAACTGTTTTTT.

The chain employs TRBV28 and TRBJ1-5; D is unclear. Trimming removed 3 bases from V and 4 bases from J, with 10 bases in between. This CDR3 is built from 14 residues. Germline assignment: CDR1 MDHEN and CDR2 SYDVKM. This CDR3 is CASSFEAGNQPQHF. The CDR3 DNA is TGTGCCAGCAGTTTTGAGGCGGGTAATCAGCCCCAGCATTTT.

The chain uses TRBV7-2 and TRBJ1-5; possibly TRBD1 for D (5 bases). With 1 base removed from V and 3 bases from J, the gap between germline ends came to 10 bases. The CDR3 spans 15 residues. Germline V gene data show CDR1 as SGHTA and CDR2 as FQGNSA. CDR3 region: CASSLVGGNNQPQHF. DNA of the CDR3: TGTGCCAGCAGCTTAGTCGGGGGGAACAATCAGCCCCAGCATTTT.

As concerns this clone: One end of the junction is discordant with germline, which a read error may explain. The chain is built from TRBV5-4 and TRBJ2-7; 7 bases line up with TRBD1. The CDR3 consists of 14 residues. Germline-derived CDR1 and CDR2 are SGHNT and YYREEE (reference sequence). CDR3 region: CASSQDREISEQYF. Here the CDR3 DNA reads TGCGCCAGCAGCCAAGACAGGGAAATCAGCGAGCAGTACTTC.

This clone was detected only a few times. The chain joins TRBV19 to TRBJ1-5; D is unresolved. CDR3 length equals 13 residues. The V gene's germline CDR1 is LNHDA and CDR2 SQIVND (reference sequence). Trimming stripped 7 bases from V and 2 bases from J, with 9 bases between. In DNA, the CDR3 is TGTGCCAGTACCGTGTTAGGCAATCAGCCCCAGCATTTT. Translating it yields CASTVLGNQPQHF.

This clone came up once. A junction boundary mismatches the germline segment, possibly from a read error. This chain joins TRBV5-5 and TRBJ2-7; 8 bases match TRBD1. Germline-derived CDR1 and CDR2 are SGHKS and YYEKEE (reference sequence). This CDR3 is 11 amino acids long. The CDR3 nucleotides are TGCGACCGGGACAGGCGAGGCGAGCAGTACTTC. It is translated as CDRDRRGEQYF. Filled out from reference TRBV5-5 and TRBJ2-7, the complete variable domain reads DAGVTQSPTHLIKTRGQQVTLRCSPISGHKSVSWYQQVLGQGPQFIFQYYEKEERGRGNFPDRFSARQFPNYSSELNVNALLLGDSALYLCDRDRRGEQYFGPGTRLTVT.

This clone has only one observation. One end of the junction is discordant with germline, which a read error may explain. J is TRBJ2-2 and V is TRBV7-7; TRBD1 agrees at 7 bases. Per the germline V gene, CDR1 is SSHAT and CDR2 is FNYEAQ (reference sequence). The length of the CDR3 is 15 residues. The CDR3 sequence is CASSRQGAGTGELFF. The CDR3 coding sequence is TGTGCTAGCAGCCGACAGGGCGCGGGCACCGGGGAGCTGTTTTTT.

The CDR3 DNA sequence: TGTGCCATCAGGATGGGACAGGGGACAGGGGACAATGAAAAACTGTTTTTT. It yields the protein CAIRMGQGTGDNEKLFF. The chain joins TRBV10-3 to TRBJ1-4; TRBD1 aligns across 10 bases. The length of the CDR3 is 17 residues. Trimming at V came to 6 bases and at J to 5 bases, leaving 12 bases not matched to a gene. Germline V gives CDR1 ENHRY, CDR2 SYGVKD.

The chain joins TRBV7-9 to TRBJ1-2; the match to TRBD1 covers 8 bases. Unmatched junction bases numbered 8, after V lost 5 bases and J lost 3 bases. CDR3 size: 15 residues. The V gene's germline CDR1 is SEHNR and CDR2 FQNEAQ (reference sequence). CDR3 region: CASSLGDRLDYGYTF. In DNA form, the CDR3 reads TGTGCCAGCAGCCTAGGGGACAGGTTGGACTATGGCTACACCTTC.

This clone has just a few counts. The chain carries TRBV7-3 and TRBJ1-1; 7 bases align to TRBD1. Germline V gene sequence: CDR1 SGHTA, CDR2 FQGTGA. V lost 5 bases and J lost 1; bases outside the gene matches: 1. CDR3 size: 13 residues. The CDR3 coding sequence is TGTGCCAGCAGCGACAGGGAGAACACTGAAGCTTTCTTT. Translated: CASSDRENTEAFF.